This T cell receptor (beta chain) appears in the sequencing data of a study of OX40 agonist ivuxolimab in advanced cancers. The wider study: Ivuxolimab, an agonist antibody against OX40 (CD134), was given to patients. Overall study results and limits: Relative to CD4+ cells, CD8+ T cells on average had more expanded clones. CD4+ and CD8+ T cells in blood underwent clonal expansion by week 6 at 0.1 to 3.0 mg/kg. Determination of antigen specificity was not performed for the expanded peripheral T cells.

The CDR3 sequence is 13 residues long. The V gene's germline CDR1 is SGHDT and CDR2 YYEEEE. Trimming took off 0 bases at V and 9 bases at J, with 12 bases between the two ends. In the case of this clone: As yet, its antigen is unknown.

The data were produced by immunoSEQ multiplex PCR, yet TCRdb's version contains in-frame clones alone and is incomplete. This sample has approximately 22,000 clones, with approximately 91% found just once. The genes are TRBV5-6 and TRBJ1-1; D gene unclear. This clonotype was obtained from an adult with an advanced solid tumor such as melanoma, head and neck, liver or kidney cancer. Sequencing was performed on CD4+ or CD8+ T cells sorted from blood, taken in a trial of the OX40 agonist ivuxolimab. CDR3 loop: CASSLAEASQAFF. CDR3 nucleotide sequence: TGTGCCAGCAGCTTGGCCGAGGCCTCACAAGCTTTCTTT.